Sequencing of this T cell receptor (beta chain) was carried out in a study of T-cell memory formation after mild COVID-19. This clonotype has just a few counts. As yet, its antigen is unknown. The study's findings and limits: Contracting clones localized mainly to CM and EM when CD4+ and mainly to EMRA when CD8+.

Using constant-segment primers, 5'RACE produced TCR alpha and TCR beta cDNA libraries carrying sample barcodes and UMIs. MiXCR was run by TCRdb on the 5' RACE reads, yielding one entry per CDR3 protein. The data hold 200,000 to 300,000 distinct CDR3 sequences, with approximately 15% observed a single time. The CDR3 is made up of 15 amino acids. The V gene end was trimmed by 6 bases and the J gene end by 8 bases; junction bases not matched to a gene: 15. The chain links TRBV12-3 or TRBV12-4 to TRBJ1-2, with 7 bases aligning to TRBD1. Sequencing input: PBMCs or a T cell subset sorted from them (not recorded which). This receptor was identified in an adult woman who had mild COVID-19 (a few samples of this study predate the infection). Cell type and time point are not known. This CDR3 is CASSLKLQGSGGYTF. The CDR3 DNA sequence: TGTGCCAGCAGCCTAAAGCTACAGGGGTCGGGGGGCTACACCTTC.